This T cell receptor beta chain was captured by sequencing in a study of blood T cell repertoires in COVID-19. Overall study: From the United States, Italy and Spain came samples of acute and convalescent COVID-19.

Only one count was recorded for this clone. Germline CDR1 and CDR2: SGHRS and YFSETQ. This CDR3 is 16 amino acids long. The V and J ends lost 1 base and 4 bases respectively, with 14 bases between them. Repertoires were generated with immunoSEQ multiplex PCR, while TCRdb's copy carries only in-frame clones and drops some. The sample consists of about 270,000 clones, roughly nine tenths of them appearing once. Material for sequencing was peripheral blood. This receptor was identified in a man aged 50 or older with acute or convalescent COVID-19. The chain joins TRBV5-1 to TRBJ2-2; D is undetermined. Here the CDR3 reads CASSLLSRRSTGELFF. Written as DNA, the CDR3 is TGCGCCAGCAGCTTGCTGAGCCGAAGAAGCACCGGGGAGCTGTTTTTT.